Each of the 3 T cell receptor beta chains below was sequenced from the same sample in a study of T cell responses to AZD1222 COVID-19 vaccine (dated by TCRdb to the early 2020s). The sample's time point label is to be understood as: baseline before first vaccination. Library preparation employed the immunoSEQ multiplex PCR assay. Sourced from immuneACCESS, this table was stored by TCRdb with only in-frame sequences that have V and J called. A share of the clones is absent; for the studies checked, an unresolved V gene accounts for under half, and the remainder has no known explanation. This sample has around 150,000 clones in its table, and approximately 92% of those were observed once. The ten biggest clones cover approximately 5.4% of the sample. Sequences were derived from peripheral blood, sampled on day 0 of AZD1222 vaccination. Receptor source: an adult in good health.

The chain recombines TRBV19 with TRBJ2-1; 7 bases agree with TRBD2. This CDR3 contains 16 residues. The J segment lost 8 bases and the V segment lost 7 bases, leaving 17 bases of the junction unmatched. Per the germline V gene, CDR1 is LNHDA and CDR2 is SQIVND (reference sequence). This CDR3 is CASNNWAGTSVDEQFF. CDR3 sequence (DNA): TGTGCCAGTAATAATTGGGCTGGTACTAGCGTTGATGAGCAGTTCTTC.

The chain uses TRBV7-2 and TRBJ1-3, with TRBD1 as a possible D gene (6 bases). This CDR3 is built from 15 residues. The germline V gene has CDR1 SGHTA and CDR2 FQGNSA. V shed 1 base and J shed 3 bases, with 10 bases lying between them. For the CDR3, the DNA is TGTGCCAGCAGCTTAGGGAGGGGGTTTGGAAACACCATATATTTT. This translates into CASSLGRGFGNTIYF.

The gene calls are TRBV6-1 and TRBJ2-7; unclear D gene. The germline CDR1 and CDR2 sequences are MNHNS and SASEGT. CDR3 size: 15 residues. V was cut by 2 bases and J by 0 bases, with 11 bases left in between. Here the CDR3 reads CASSESVDSSYEQYF. CDR3 DNA: TGTGCCAGCAGTGAAAGCGTCGACTCCTCCTACGAGCAGTACTTC.